Each of the 24 T cell receptor beta chains below was sequenced from the same sample in a study of OX40 agonist ivuxolimab in advanced cancers. The library was built by means of the immunoSEQ multiplex PCR assay. Imported from immuneACCESS, the table was reduced by TCRdb to in-frame sequences with V and J called. These copies leave out some clones; in studies compared against another copy, an unresolved V gene accounts for under half, and the cause of the remainder is not known. The sample table holds 10,000 to 15,000 clones, of which around 76% were seen once. The top ten constitute 25% to 35% of the sample. The material sequenced was CD4+ or CD8+ T cells sorted from blood, taken in a trial of the OX40 agonist ivuxolimab. The receptor set was obtained from an adult with an advanced solid tumor such as melanoma, head and neck, liver or kidney cancer.

The chain uses TRBV11-2 and TRBJ2-7; D call uncertain. Germline CDR1 is SGHAT and CDR2 is FQNNGV. The V end was cut by 6 bases, the J end by 0 bases, with 12 bases between. The CDR3 contains 14 residues. The DNA for the CDR3 is TGTGCCAGCAGGTCTACAAATCCCTCCTACGAGCAGTACTTC. Translation: CASRSTNPSYEQYF.

The genes are TRBV10-3 and TRBJ2-4; 8 nucleotides line up with TRBD2. Germline-derived CDR1 and CDR2 are ENHRY and SYGVKD. The length of the CDR3 is 16 residues. J gave up 2 bases and V 1 base, and 4 bases lay outside the gene matches. The CDR3, as DNA: TGTGCCATCAGTGAGTTCCAGCGGGAGACCAAAAACATTCAGTACTTC. It codes for CAISEFQRETKNIQYF.

The chain couples TRBV19 to TRBJ2-2; 15 bases match TRBD2. There are 18 residues in the CDR3. Germline-derived CDR1 and CDR2 are LNHDA and SQIVND (reference sequence). With V trimmed by 3 bases and J by 4 bases, 6 bases remained unmatched. This chain's CDR3 is CASSMERGLAGGTGELFF. CDR3 coding DNA: TGTGCCAGTAGTATGGAGAGGGGACTAGCGGGAGGCACCGGGGAGCTGTTTTTT.

This rearrangement joins TRBV21-1 to TRBJ2-3; the tabulated D call, TRBD2, remains unverified against the DNA. TRBV21-1 is classified as a pseudogene. The CDR3 contains 21 residues. The CDR3 nucleotides read TGTGCCAGCAGCAAACAGCACTCACTGAAACTAGCGGGAGGGAATCCAGATACGCAGTATTTT. This gives the protein CASSKQHSLKLAGGNPDTQYF.

The sample holds a few counts of this clone. This chain's CDR3 is CASSLEFSGTRSGANVLTF. The CDR3 nucleotides are TGTGCCAGCAGCTTAGAGTTTTCAGGCACACGCTCTGGGGCCAACGTCCTGACTTTC. The genes are TRBV7-2 and TRBJ2-6; no clear D gene. CDR3 length: 19 amino acids. V was cut by 1 base and J by 0 bases, with 16 bases left in between. Germline V lookup: CDR1 SGHTA, CDR2 FQGNSA.

This chain links TRBV10-2 with TRBJ2-3; the match to TRBD2 covers 12 bases. Losses at the gene ends were 8 bases for V and 6 bases for J; bases not matched to a gene: 9. The CDR3 contains 15 residues. Germline V lookup: CDR1 WSHSY, CDR2 SAAADI. CDR3 protein: CASEETSGSVDTQYF. The CDR3 nucleotides read TGCGCCAGCGAAGAGACTAGCGGGAGTGTGGATACGCAGTATTTT.

J is TRBJ1-1 and V is TRBV15; D is possibly TRBD1 (6 bases). Germline values: CDR1 LNHNV, CDR2 YYDKDF (reference sequence). V lost 2 bases and J lost 8, with 21 bases in between. CDR3 length equals 16 residues. Here the CDR3 reads CATSRSLITRQDEAFF. In DNA form, the CDR3 reads TGTGCCACCAGCAGATCCCTAATAACCCGACAGGACGAAGCTTTCTTT.

The chain recombines TRBV10-1 with TRBJ2-5; D gene unclear. This CDR3 comprises 14 residues. Trimming took 7 bases from V and 2 from J, leaving 14 bases between them. Germline V CDR1 and CDR2: WNHNN, SYGVQD (reference sequence). The CDR3 coding sequence is TGCGCCAGCAAAGATCTCCCGAAACAAGAGACCCAGTACTTC. As protein: CASKDLPKQETQYF.

The rearrangement uses TRBV15 and TRBJ2-7; D ambiguous. The length of the CDR3 is 11 residues. Trimming pared 2 bases from V and 6 bases from J, leaving 5 bases between. Germline values: CDR1 LNHNV, CDR2 YYDKDF (reference sequence). The CDR3 here is CATSRYGEQYF. Written as DNA, the CDR3 is TGTGCCACCAGCAGATACGGCGAGCAGTACTTC.

This sequence joins TRBV28 and TRBJ2-6; D may be TRBD1 (5 bases). CDR1 and CDR2 (germline): MDHEN, SYDVKM. The CDR3 totals 18 residues. The V end lost 8 bases, the J end lost 4 bases, and 24 bases lay between the germline ends. CDR3 sequence: CASRRRVSYSGGANVLTF. The DNA for the CDR3 is TGTGCCAGCCGTCGCAGGGTGAGCTATTCTGGGGGGGCCAACGTCCTGACTTTC.

The V call is TRBV15, the J call TRBJ2-2; weak D call: TRBD1 (6 bases). This CDR3 contains 17 residues. Trimming shortened V by 1 base and J by 2 bases, and 14 bases separated the two germline ends. Germline values: CDR1 LNHNV, CDR2 YYDKDF (reference sequence). The CDR3 sequence: CATSRVRFGGNTGELFF. In DNA, the CDR3 is TGTGCCACCAGCAGAGTCCGGTTTGGGGGCAACACCGGGGAGCTGTTTTTT.

The chain couples TRBV11-3 to TRBJ2-7; D is perhaps TRBD1 (7 bases). This CDR3 comprises 13 residues. Trimming shortened V by 5 bases and J by 2 bases, and 10 bases separated the two germline ends. Germline CDR1 SGHNT, CDR2 YENEEA. The CDR3 DNA follows: TGTGCCAGCAGCCGGGGGACAGCCTACGAGCAGTACGTC. Its translation is CASSRGTAYEQYV.

V usage is TRBV4-1 and J usage is TRBJ1-1; D remains unclear. Trimming took off 4 bases at V and 5 bases at J, with 14 bases between the two ends. Germline V gene sequence: CDR1 MGHRA, CDR2 YSYEKL. The CDR3 runs 14 residues. The CDR3 sequence: CASSLQRGRTEAFF. DNA for the CDR3: TGCGCCAGCAGCCTACAGAGAGGGAGGACTGAAGCTTTCTTT.

The gene calls are TRBV4-1 and TRBJ2-7, with 9 positions matching TRBD1. V was pared by 2 bases and J by 3 bases, with 2 bases of the junction left unmatched. The CDR3 has 14 amino acids. Germline V CDR1 and CDR2: MGHRA, YSYEKL. The CDR3 coding sequence is TGCGCCAGCAGCCAAAGGACAGGGGTCTACGAGCAGTACGTC. This sequence encodes CASSQRTGVYEQYV.

The CDR3 bases are TGTGCCAGCAGCTCGCCGACTAGCGGGGAAGACAATGAGCAGTTCTTC. Protein product: CASSSPTSGEDNEQFF. V is TRBV5-4 and J is TRBJ2-1; 11 nucleotides agree with TRBD2. Looked up from germline, CDR1 is SGHNT and CDR2 is YYREEE (reference sequence). The CDR3 sequence is 16 residues long. Trimming took 3 bases from V and 5 from J; bases not matched to a gene: 7.

The gene calls are TRBV6-5 and TRBJ2-1, with D perhaps matching TRBD2 (7 bases). The CDR3 runs to 15 residues. The V gene's germline CDR1 is MNHEY and CDR2 SVGAGI. Trimming left V 2 bases short and J 5 bases short, with 13 bases between. The CDR3 is CASSYRVGGDNEQFF. The CDR3 bases are TGTGCCAGCAGTTACAGGGTAGGGGGGGACAATGAGCAGTTCTTC.

In DNA form, the CDR3 reads TGTGCCAGCACGTCCCTGGCCGCGAGCTCCTACGAGCAGTACTTC. Protein product: CASTSLAASSYEQYF. The chain recombines TRBV28 with TRBJ2-7; D is unresolved. Germline CDR1 and CDR2: MDHEN and SYDVKM. Between the trimmed V and J ends, which lost 7 bases and 0 bases, there was a span of 16 bases. The CDR3 sequence is 15 residues long.

A few counts support this clone. The chain recombines TRBV7-9 with TRBJ2-7; the D gene is possibly TRBD2 (6 bases). This CDR3 region has 14 residues. Per the germline V gene, CDR1 is SEHNR and CDR2 is FQNEAQ (reference sequence). Trimming shortened V by 2 bases and J by 2 bases, and 10 bases separated the two germline ends. CDR3 loop: CASSLIASAYEQYF. CDR3 in DNA: TGTGCCAGCAGCTTAATCGCTAGCGCCTACGAGCAGTACTTC.

The V and J genes are TRBV13 and TRBJ2-1; 7 bases map to TRBD2. The V and J ends lost 5 bases and 5 bases, in that order; junction bases with no gene match: 6. This CDR3 region has 14 residues. In germline, CDR1 is PRHDT, CDR2 FYEKMQ (reference sequence). The CDR3 bases are TGTGCCAGCAGCATAAAGGGACTAAACAATGAGCAGTTCTTC. Amino acid sequence: CASSIKGLNNEQFF.

The chain uses TRBV29-1 and TRBJ2-7; the D call may be TRBD1 or TRBD2 (6 bases each). Trimming removed 1 base at V and 1 base at J, with 14 bases between. Germline V gives CDR1 SQVTM, CDR2 ANQGSEA. The length of the CDR3 is 15 residues. The CDR3 protein is CSVEGKGGPSYEQYF. The CDR3 DNA reads TGCAGCGTTGAAGGGAAGGGGGGCCCTTCCTACGAGCAGTACTTC.

The chain combines TRBV6-6 with TRBJ1-1, with 9 bases identical to TRBD1. The V and J ends lost 6 bases and 2 bases, in that order; junction bases with no gene match: 4. Germline loops: CDR1 MNHNY, CDR2 SVGAGI (reference sequence). This CDR3 has 14 amino acids. CDR3 loop: CASSWDRVNTEAFF. CDR3 bases: TGTGCCAGCAGCTGGGACAGGGTTAACACTGAAGCTTTCTTT.

J is TRBJ1-2 and V is TRBV11-2; D is unclear. The CDR3 extends over 16 amino acids. Per germline, CDR1 SGHAT and CDR2 FQNNGV. V lost 5 bases to trimming and J lost 7 bases, with 23 bases between them. The DNA of the CDR3 is TGTGCCAGCAGCCCCGCCTATGACCAAATTACCAGTGGCTACACCTTC. Residues: CASSPAYDQITSGYTF.

V and J are TRBV2 and TRBJ2-7; D is unresolved. CDR3 length: 13 amino acids. From germline, CDR1 is SNHLY and CDR2 FYNNEI. V lost 8 bases and J lost 2, with 13 bases in between. The CDR3 loop is CASATHGTYEQYF. CDR3 DNA: TGTGCCAGCGCGACCCATGGGACCTACGAGCAGTACTTC.

The chain combines TRBV23-1 with TRBJ1-1; unclear D gene. TRBV23-1 has ORF status, its function being uncertain. The CDR3 covers 15 residues. The V gene lost 0 bases and the J gene lost 5 bases, with 13 bases spanning the gap. The DNA for the CDR3 is TGCGCCAGCAGTCAATCGCCGGAAGGGAAAACTGAAGCTTTCTTT. Protein product: CASSQSPEGKTEAFF.